The sequence of this T cell receptor beta chain was determined in a study of vaccination effects on CD4 cells after COVID-19. Germline V CDR1 and CDR2: SGHTA, FQGTGA. V was pared by 6 bases and J by 0 bases, with 10 bases between. This CDR3 is built from 14 residues. Assay used: immunoSEQ multiplex PCR; TCRdb lists only in-frame clones, some missing. Found here are 74,000 or so clones, roughly 80% of them singletons; the top ten hold less than 15%. ViraFEST expansion of antigen-specific CD4+ T cells with viral peptide pools preceded sequencing. Subsequent to less than 13 days of culture, CD4+ T cells were isolated. Previously uninfected by SARS-CoV-2, the vaccine recipients also showed negative nucleocapsid antibodies. This clone is a singleton in its sample. Its specificity is unknown.

The receptor was isolated from a human donor who received a COVID-19 vaccine. This chain uses TRBV7-3 with TRBJ2-3; D is possibly TRBD2 (6 bases). The sequences come from CD4+ T cells from PBMCs cultured with SARS-CoV-2 spike peptides, collected before COVID-19 vaccination. The CDR3 DNA reads as TGTGCCAGCAGAGCCGCGGGGAGCACAGATACGCAGTATTTT. Translating gives CASRAAGSTDTQYF.